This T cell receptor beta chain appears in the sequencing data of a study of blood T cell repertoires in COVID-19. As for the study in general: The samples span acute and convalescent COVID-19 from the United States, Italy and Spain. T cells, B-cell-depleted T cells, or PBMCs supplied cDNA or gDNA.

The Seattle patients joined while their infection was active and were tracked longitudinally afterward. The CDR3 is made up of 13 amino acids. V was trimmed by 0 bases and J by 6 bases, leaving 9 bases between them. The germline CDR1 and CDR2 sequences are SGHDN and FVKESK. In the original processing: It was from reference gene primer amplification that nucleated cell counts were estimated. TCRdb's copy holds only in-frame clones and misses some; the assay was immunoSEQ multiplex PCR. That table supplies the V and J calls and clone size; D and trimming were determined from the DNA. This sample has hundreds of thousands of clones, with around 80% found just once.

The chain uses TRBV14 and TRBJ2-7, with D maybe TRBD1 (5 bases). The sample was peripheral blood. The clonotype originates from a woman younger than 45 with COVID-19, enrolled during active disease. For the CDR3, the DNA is TGTGCCAGCAGCCAAGATTCAGGGCCCGAGCAGTACTTC. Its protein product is CASSQDSGPEQYF.